The entry below gives a single TCR beta chain sequence along with its context. The sample is drawn from a study of blood T cell repertoires in COVID-19. Study-wide context: The study drew acute and convalescent COVID-19 samples from the United States, Italy and Spain. From T cells, B-cell-depleted T cells, or PBMCs came the material, which was cDNA or gDNA.

CDR3 length: 11 amino acids. Germline V gene lookup returns CDR1 SQVTM and CDR2 ANQGSEA. V shed 7 bases and J shed 6 bases, with 11 bases lying between them. In the authors' methods: Estimates of nucleated cell counts were drawn from the amplification of reference gene primers. Clones were read by immunoSEQ multiplex PCR, and TCRdb kept only the in-frame ones, dropping some. That table furnishes V, J and clone size, whereas the DNA furnished D and trimming. This table holds 120,000 to 150,000 clones, 80% to 90% found once. The chain recombines TRBV29-1 with TRBJ2-3; D gene unclear. The sample comprised peripheral blood. The receptor was derived from a young man with COVID-19, enrolled during active disease. In DNA, the CDR3 is TGCAGCGGCCAGGAATCCGATACGCAGTATTTT. It specifies CSGQESDTQYF.